Reported below is one TCR beta chain. Antigen: not known. This specimen comes from a study of shared clonotypes between healthy human individuals. Germline lookup yields CDR1 MNHEY and CDR2 SMNVEV (reference sequence). The CDR3 spans 17 residues. V shed 5 bases and J shed 0 bases, with 17 bases lying between them. Approximately 220 ng DNA, around 30,000 T cell genomes, went into each sorted-subset replicate PCR. Generated by immunoSEQ multiplex PCR, the TCRdb table keeps only in-frame clones and is missing some. Among about 1 million clones listed, approximately 68% were seen once. Overall study findings and caveats: Sampling included only blood; tissue repertoires likely differ.

The origin of this receptor is a man between 18 and 29 years old in good health. The J gene is TRBJ1-3, the V gene TRBV27; no definite D call. Sequencing was carried out using memory CD4+ T cells sorted from blood. The subset here: CD45RA-negative fraction. The CDR3 reads CASSPTDGFLSGNTIYF. The CDR3 DNA reads as TGTGCCAGCAGTCCAACGGACGGATTTCTCTCTGGAAACACCATATATTTT.